Below, 15 T cell receptor beta chains from the same sample are listed, as sequenced in a study of T-cell memory formation after mild COVID-19. MiXCR was run by TCRdb on the 5' RACE reads, yielding one entry per CDR3 protein. The sample lists about 270,000 distinct CDR3 sequences; roughly 16% were seen once. Sequencing input: PBMCs or a T cell subset sorted from them (not recorded which). These receptors originate from a man younger than 35 who had mild COVID-19 (a few samples of this study predate the infection). Cell type and time point are not known.

The V and J genes are TRBV28 and TRBJ2-1; D gene uncertain. V was pared by 7 bases and J by 0 bases, with 10 bases between. The CDR3 is 14 amino acids. Germline values: CDR1 MDHEN, CDR2 SYDVKM. The CDR3 coding sequence is TGTGCCAGCAACCCCAGGAGCTCCTACAATGAGCAGTTCTTC. Protein sequence: CASNPRSSYNEQFF.

The table lists this clonotype with a few counts. The CDR3 region is CASSLAVQANQPQHF. CDR3 DNA: TGTGCCAGCAGTTTAGCAGTCCAGGCCAATCAGCCCCAGCATTTT. The chain has TRBV12-3 or TRBV12-4 and TRBJ1-5; unclear D gene. The V end was cut by 0 bases, the J end by 3 bases, with 9 bases between. There are 15 residues in the CDR3.

The sample holds a few counts of this clonotype. This chain uses TRBV4-3 with TRBJ1-4; 7 bases match TRBD1. V was pared by 5 bases and J by 7 bases, with 19 bases of the junction left unmatched. The CDR3 loop spans 18 amino acids. Germline V lookup: CDR1 LGHNA, CDR2 YSLEER. Written as DNA, the CDR3 is TGCGCCAGCAGCGGACCAGGGGGTGCCAACCCCTATGCTGAAAAACTGTTTTTT. Translation: CASSGPGGANPYAEKLFF.

This clonotype came up a few times. This chain's CDR3 is CASSKDRETQYF. CDR3 DNA sequence: TGTGCCAGCAGTAAGGACCGAGAGACCCAGTACTTC. The chain employs TRBV2 and TRBJ2-5; no firm D call. The CDR3 spans 12 residues. The germline CDR1 and CDR2 sequences are SNHLY and FYNNEI. V dropped 5 bases and J dropped 4 bases, with 8 bases sitting between them.

The gene calls are TRBV4-3 and TRBJ2-2; 8 nucleotides line up with TRBD2. The CDR3 sequence is 16 residues long. CDR1 is LGHNA and CDR2 is YSLEER in the germline V gene. Unmatched junction bases numbered 8, after V lost 2 bases and J lost 6 bases. The DNA for the CDR3 is TGCGCCAGCAGCCAAATTAGCGGGGTAGCCTCCGGGGAGCTGTTTTTT. This codes for CASSQISGVASGELFF.

As DNA, the CDR3 is TGTGCCAGCAGCTACGGGAGACTAGCGAAAAATGAGCAGTTCTTC. It is translated as CASSYGRLAKNEQFF. V is TRBV7-2 and J is TRBJ2-1; TRBD2 agrees at 8 bases. Germline trimming cut 4 bases from V and 7 bases from J; bases unmatched to any gene: 9. The CDR3 sequence is 15 residues long. CDR1 and CDR2 (germline): SGHTA, FQGNSA.

The sample holds a few counts of this clonotype. The V gene is TRBV7-3, the J gene TRBJ2-3; tentatively, D is TRBD2 (6 bases). This CDR3 has 15 amino acids. Deletions cut 2 bases from V and 2 bases from J, with 11 bases between. Per germline, CDR1 SGHTA and CDR2 FQGTGA. The CDR3 sequence is CASSLQGLTTDTQYF. The CDR3 bases are TGTGCCAGCAGCTTACAGGGACTTACCACAGATACGCAGTATTTT. Combining the CDR3 with reference TRBV7-3 and TRBJ2-3 gives the whole variable domain GAGVSQTPSNKVTEKGKYVELRCDPISGHTALYWYRQSLGQGPEFLIYFQGTGAADDSGLPNDRFFAVRPEGSVSTLKIQRTERGDSAVYLCASSLQGLTTDTQYFGPGTRLTVL.

In its sample, this clonotype was seen a few times. This rearrangement joins TRBV5-1 to TRBJ1-5; D unresolved. The CDR3 totals 14 residues. The V end lost 2 bases, the J end lost 6 bases, and 12 bases lay between the germline ends. The germline CDR1 and CDR2 sequences are SGHRS and YFSETQ. The CDR3, as DNA: TGCGCCAGCAGCTTTAACGGGGAGGGTCAGCCCCAGCATTTT. Its translation is CASSFNGEGQPQHF.

This clonotype was detected only a few times. The chain has TRBV5-1 and TRBJ2-1; 10 bases agree with TRBD1. Germline assignment: CDR1 SGHRS and CDR2 YFSETQ. The CDR3 is 14 residues long. Trimming cost V 6 bases and J 7 bases; bases outside gene matches: 7. CDR3 residues: CASTSGTGVNEQFF. In DNA, the CDR3 is TGCGCCAGCACATCCGGGACAGGGGTGAATGAGCAGTTCTTC.

This clonotype was counted at least ten times. The rearrangement links TRBV20-1 to TRBJ2-4; TRBD2 aligns across 8 bases. CDR1 is DFQATT and CDR2 is SNEGSKA in the germline V gene (reference sequence). V dropped 3 bases and J dropped 3; count of bases not matched to a gene: 16. The CDR3 runs to 18 residues. The CDR3 protein is CSARIPGLGLGGKNIQYF. The CDR3 coding sequence is TGCAGTGCTAGGATTCCGGGACTAGGGCTGGGTGGCAAAAACATTCAGTACTTC.

V gene TRBV27 combines with J gene TRBJ2-7; D is possibly TRBD2 (5 bases). Deletions cut 2 bases from V and 3 bases from J, with 8 bases between. There are 13 residues in the CDR3. Germline V gene sequence: CDR1 MNHEY, CDR2 SMNVEV (reference sequence). CDR3 in amino acids: CASSLHRDYEQYF. The CDR3 coding sequence is TGTGCCAGCAGTTTACACCGGGACTACGAGCAGTACTTC.

This clonotype was recorded at least ten times. V is TRBV12-3 or TRBV12-4 and J is TRBJ2-5; possible D gene TRBD2, 6 bases. V lost 6 bases and J 4 bases, leaving 12 bases between the germline ends. This CDR3 comprises 13 residues. CDR3 in amino acids: CASRQTRRETQYF. CDR3 coding DNA: TGTGCCAGCAGGCAGACTAGGAGAGAGACCCAGTACTTC.

This clonotype showed up just a few times. The chain carries TRBV15 and TRBJ2-3; D call uncertain. Germline V lookup: CDR1 LNHNV, CDR2 YYDKDF (reference sequence). This CDR3 comprises 13 residues. V lost 2 bases and J lost 2, with 5 bases in between. CDR3 nucleotides: TGTGCCACCAGCAGACTACTCACAGATACGCAGTATTTT. It yields the protein CATSRLLTDTQYF.

This chain connects TRBV4-3 to TRBJ2-2; either TRBD1 or TRBD2 may fit D (5 bases each). The CDR3 spans 16 residues. Trimming removed 0 bases from V and 1 base from J, with 9 bases in between. From germline, CDR1 is LGHNA and CDR2 YSLEER. Here the CDR3 DNA reads TGCGCCAGCAGCCAAGATTCGGGGCTGAACACCGGGGAGCTGTTTTTT. Translating it yields CASSQDSGLNTGELFF.

A few counts support this clonotype. The J gene is TRBJ2-5, the V gene TRBV12-3 or TRBV12-4, with D uncertain. V dropped 3 bases and J dropped 13 bases, with 15 bases sitting between them. This CDR3 region has 12 residues. This CDR3 is CASSFVGSPPYF. The CDR3 bases are TGTGCCAGCAGTTTCGTAGGTTCTCCCCCGTACTTC.